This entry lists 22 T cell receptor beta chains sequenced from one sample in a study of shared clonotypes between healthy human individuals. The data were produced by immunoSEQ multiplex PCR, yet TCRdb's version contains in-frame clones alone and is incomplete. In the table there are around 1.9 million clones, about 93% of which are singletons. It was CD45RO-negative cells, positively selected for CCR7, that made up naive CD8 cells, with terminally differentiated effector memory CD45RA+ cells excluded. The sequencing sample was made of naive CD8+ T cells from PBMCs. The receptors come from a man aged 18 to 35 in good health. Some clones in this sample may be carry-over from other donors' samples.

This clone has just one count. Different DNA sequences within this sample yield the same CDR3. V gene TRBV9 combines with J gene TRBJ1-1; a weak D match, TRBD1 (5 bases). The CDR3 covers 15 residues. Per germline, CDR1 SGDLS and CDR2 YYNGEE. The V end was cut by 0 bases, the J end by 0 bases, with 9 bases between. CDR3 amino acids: CASSVEGAMNTEAFF. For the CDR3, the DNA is TGTGCCAGCAGCGTAGAAGGGGCGATGAACACTGAAGCTTTCTTT.

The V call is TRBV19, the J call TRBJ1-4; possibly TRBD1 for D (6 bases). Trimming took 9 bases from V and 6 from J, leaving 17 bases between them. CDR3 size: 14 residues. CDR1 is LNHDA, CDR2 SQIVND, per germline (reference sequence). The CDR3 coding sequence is TGTGCCAGCAACCCGTCGGGGGCTTATGAAAAACTGTTTTTT. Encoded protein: CASNPSGAYEKLFF.

CDR3 in amino acids: CASSMGGLAGVEQYF. CDR3 nucleotides: TGTGCCAGCAGCATGGGCGGGCTAGCGGGGGTCGAGCAGTACTTC. The chain has TRBV7-8 and TRBJ2-7, with 10 bases aligning to TRBD2. Germline V gene sequence: CDR1 SGHVS, CDR2 FQNEAQ. This CDR3 has 15 residues. Unmatched junction bases numbered 10, after V lost 5 bases and J lost 6 bases.

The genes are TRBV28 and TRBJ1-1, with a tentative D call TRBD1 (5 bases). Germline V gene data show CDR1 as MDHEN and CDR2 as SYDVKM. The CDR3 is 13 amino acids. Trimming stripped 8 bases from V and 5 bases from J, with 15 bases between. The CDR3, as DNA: TGTGCCAGCGACCCCGGGGGAGGAACTGAAGCTTTCTTT. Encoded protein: CASDPGGGTEAFF.

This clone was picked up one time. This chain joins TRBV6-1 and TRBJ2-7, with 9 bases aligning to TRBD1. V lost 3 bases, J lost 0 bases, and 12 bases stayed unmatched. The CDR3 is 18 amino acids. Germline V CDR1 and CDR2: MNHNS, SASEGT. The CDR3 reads CASSETPTNRGLSYEQYF. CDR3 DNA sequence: TGTGCCAGCAGTGAGACTCCGACTAACAGGGGGCTCTCCTACGAGCAGTACTTC.

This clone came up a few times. The CDR3 sequence: CASSPDTSGEPQHF. DNA of the CDR3: TGTGCCAGCAGCCCCGACACCTCAGGGGAGCCCCAGCATTTT. The V and J genes are TRBV6-5 and TRBJ1-5, with a possible D match to TRBD1 (6 bases). This CDR3 region has 14 residues. The germline gives CDR1 MNHEY, CDR2 SVGAGI. V lost 6 bases to trimming and J lost 8 bases, with 17 bases between them.

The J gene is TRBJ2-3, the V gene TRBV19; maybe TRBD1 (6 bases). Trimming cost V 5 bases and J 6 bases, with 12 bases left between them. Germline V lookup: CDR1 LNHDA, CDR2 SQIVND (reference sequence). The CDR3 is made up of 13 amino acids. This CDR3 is CASSSGTSDTQYF. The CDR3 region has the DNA TGTGCCAGTAGTTCCGGGACATCGGATACGCAGTATTTT. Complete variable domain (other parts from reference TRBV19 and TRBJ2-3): DGGITQSPKYLFRKEGQNVTLSCEQNLNHDAMYWYRQDPGQGLRLIYYSQIVNDFQKGDIAEGYSVSREKKESFPLTVTSAQKNPTAFYLCASSSGTSDTQYFGPGTRLTVL.

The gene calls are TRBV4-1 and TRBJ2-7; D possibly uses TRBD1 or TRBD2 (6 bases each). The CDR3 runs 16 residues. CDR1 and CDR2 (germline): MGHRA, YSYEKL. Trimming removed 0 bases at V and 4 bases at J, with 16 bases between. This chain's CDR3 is CASSQDLRQGTYEQYF. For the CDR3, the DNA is TGCGCCAGCAGCCAAGATCTACGGCAGGGGACTTACGAGCAGTACTTC.

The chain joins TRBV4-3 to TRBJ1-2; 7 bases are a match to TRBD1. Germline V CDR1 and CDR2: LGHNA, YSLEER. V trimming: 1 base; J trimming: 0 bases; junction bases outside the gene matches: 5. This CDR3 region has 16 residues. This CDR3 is CASSQVSTGANYGYTF. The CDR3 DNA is TGCGCCAGCAGCCAAGTATCTACAGGGGCTAACTATGGCTACACCTTC.

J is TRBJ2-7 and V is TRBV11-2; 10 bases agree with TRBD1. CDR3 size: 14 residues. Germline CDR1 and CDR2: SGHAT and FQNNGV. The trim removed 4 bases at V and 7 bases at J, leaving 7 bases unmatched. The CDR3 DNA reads TGTGCCAGCAGCTCCAGACAGGGGGCAAGTGAGCAGTACTTC. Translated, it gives CASSSRQGASEQYF.

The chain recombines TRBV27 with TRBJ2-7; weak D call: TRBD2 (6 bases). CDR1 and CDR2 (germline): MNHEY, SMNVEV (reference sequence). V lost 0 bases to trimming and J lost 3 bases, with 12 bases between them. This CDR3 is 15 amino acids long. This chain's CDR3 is CASSLSTGGDYEQYF. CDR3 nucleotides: TGTGCCAGCAGTTTATCGACCGGGGGAGACTACGAGCAGTACTTC.

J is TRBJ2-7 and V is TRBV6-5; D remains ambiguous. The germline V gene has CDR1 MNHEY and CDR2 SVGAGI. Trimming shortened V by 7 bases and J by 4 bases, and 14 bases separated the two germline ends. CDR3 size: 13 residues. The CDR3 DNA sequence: TGTGCCAGCACCCCACGACTTGGGTACGAGCAGTACTTC. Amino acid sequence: CASTPRLGYEQYF.

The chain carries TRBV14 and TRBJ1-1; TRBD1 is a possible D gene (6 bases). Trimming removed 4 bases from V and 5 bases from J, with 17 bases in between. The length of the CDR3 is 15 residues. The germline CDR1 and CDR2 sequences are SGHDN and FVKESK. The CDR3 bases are TGTGCCAGCAGCCGCCCAACAGGGTGTGATACTGAAGCTTTCTTT. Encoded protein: CASSRPTGCDTEAFF.

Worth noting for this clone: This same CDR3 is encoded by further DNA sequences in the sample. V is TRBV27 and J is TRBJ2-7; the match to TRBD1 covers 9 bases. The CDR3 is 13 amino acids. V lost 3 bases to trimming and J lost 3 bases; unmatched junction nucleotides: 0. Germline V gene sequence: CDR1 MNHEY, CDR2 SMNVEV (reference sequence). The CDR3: CASSLTGGYEQYF. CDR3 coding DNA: TGTGCCAGCAGTTTGACAGGGGGCTACGAGCAGTACTTC.

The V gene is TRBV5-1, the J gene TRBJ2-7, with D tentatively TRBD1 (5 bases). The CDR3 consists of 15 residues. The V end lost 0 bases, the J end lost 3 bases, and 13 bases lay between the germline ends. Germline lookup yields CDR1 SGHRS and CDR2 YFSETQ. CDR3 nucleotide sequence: TGCGCCAGCAGCTTGGAGGGGTTCGGAGACTACGAGCAGTACTTC. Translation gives CASSLEGFGDYEQYF.

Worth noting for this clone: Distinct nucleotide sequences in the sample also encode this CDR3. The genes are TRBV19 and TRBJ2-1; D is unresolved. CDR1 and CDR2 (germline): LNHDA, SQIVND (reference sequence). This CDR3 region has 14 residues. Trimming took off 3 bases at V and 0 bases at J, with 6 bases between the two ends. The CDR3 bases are TGTGCCAGTAGTATCCGCCGCTCCTACAATGAGCAGTTCTTC. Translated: CASSIRRSYNEQFF.

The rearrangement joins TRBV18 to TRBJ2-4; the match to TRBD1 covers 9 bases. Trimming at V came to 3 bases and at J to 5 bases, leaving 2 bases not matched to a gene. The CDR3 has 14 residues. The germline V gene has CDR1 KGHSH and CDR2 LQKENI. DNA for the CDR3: TGTGCCAGCTCACCTCGGACAGGGGAAAACATTCAGTACTTC. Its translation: CASSPRTGENIQYF.

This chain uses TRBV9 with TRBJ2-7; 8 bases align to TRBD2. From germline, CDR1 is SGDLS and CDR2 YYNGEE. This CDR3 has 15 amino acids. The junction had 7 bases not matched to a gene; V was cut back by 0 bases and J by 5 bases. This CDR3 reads CASSVVPSGSHEQYF. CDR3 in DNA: TGTGCCAGCAGCGTAGTGCCCAGCGGGAGCCACGAGCAGTACTTC.

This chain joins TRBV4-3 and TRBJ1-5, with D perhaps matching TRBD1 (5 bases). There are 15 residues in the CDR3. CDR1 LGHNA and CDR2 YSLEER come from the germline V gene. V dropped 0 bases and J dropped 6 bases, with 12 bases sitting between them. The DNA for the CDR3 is TGCGCCAGCAGCCAAGATAGGGACGGCCGTCAGCCCCAGCATTTT. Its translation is CASSQDRDGRQPQHF.

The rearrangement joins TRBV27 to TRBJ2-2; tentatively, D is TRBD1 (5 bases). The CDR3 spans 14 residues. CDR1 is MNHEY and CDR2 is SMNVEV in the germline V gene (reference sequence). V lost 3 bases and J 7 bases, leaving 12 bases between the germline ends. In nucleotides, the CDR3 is TGTGCCAGCAGTTTCGTCAGGGTGGACGGGGAGCTGTTTTTT. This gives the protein CASSFVRVDGELFF.

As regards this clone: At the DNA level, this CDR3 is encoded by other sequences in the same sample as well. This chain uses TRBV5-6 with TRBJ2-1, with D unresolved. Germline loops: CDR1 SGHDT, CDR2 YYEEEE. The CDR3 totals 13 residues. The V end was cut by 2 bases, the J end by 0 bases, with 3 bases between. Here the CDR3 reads CASSFGSYNEQFF. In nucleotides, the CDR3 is TGTGCCAGCAGCTTCGGCTCCTACAATGAGCAGTTCTTC.

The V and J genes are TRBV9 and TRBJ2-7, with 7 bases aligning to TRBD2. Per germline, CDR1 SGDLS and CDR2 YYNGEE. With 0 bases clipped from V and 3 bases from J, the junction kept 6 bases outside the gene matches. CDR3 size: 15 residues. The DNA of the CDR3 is TGTGCCAGCAGCGTAGGGGGAGGGGCAAACTACGAGCAGTACTTC. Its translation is CASSVGGGANYEQYF.